The 2 T cell receptor beta chains below were found in one sample sequenced in a study of technical replicates of blood from several donors. This table comes from immunoSEQ multiplex PCR, and its TCRdb copy is limited to in-frame clones, with some not included. The table has more than 15,000 clones, 82% seen once. Sequenced: PBMCs. Every receptor here comes from a human donor in good health. Some clones in this sample may be carry-over from other donors' samples.

The chain uses TRBV5-5 and TRBJ1-2, with D possibly TRBD1 on 6 matching bases. Germline lookup yields CDR1 SGHKS and CDR2 YYEKEE (reference sequence). The CDR3 consists of 13 residues. Trimming left V 2 bases short and J 4 bases short, with 9 bases between. In DNA form, the CDR3 reads TGTGCCAGCAGCTTTCGGGACACCTATGGCTACACCTTC. Residues: CASSFRDTYGYTF.

The chain carries TRBV29-1 and TRBJ1-5, with TRBD1 identical over 10 bases. Germline V gene sequence: CDR1 SQVTM, CDR2 ANQGSEA. This CDR3 spans 14 amino acids. After removal of 6 bases from V and 2 bases from J, the junction contained 4 bases not matched to a gene. CDR3 in DNA: TGCAGCGTGGGGACAGGGGAAGGCAATCAGCCCCAGCATTTT. Protein: CSVGTGEGNQPQHF.